A selection of T cell receptor beta chains follows, all from one sample in a study of blood T cell repertoires in COVID-19. Clones were read by immunoSEQ multiplex PCR, and TCRdb kept only the in-frame ones, dropping some. This sample has approximately 27,000 clones; approximately 93% occur once, and the top ten carry approximately 4%. The sample comprised peripheral blood. The receptors were sampled from a human donor with active COVID-19. The donor label of this sample is uncertain. Each CDR3 is given with its conserved first and last residue. The order of the fields is CDR3 length, J gene, V gene, D gene, CDR3 DNA, CDR3 protein. The D gene is left open where the match is weak.

CDR3 length: 16
J gene: TRBJ2-1
V gene: TRBV27
D gene: TRBD2
CDR3 DNA: TGTGCCAGCAGTTTATTCCAGCGGGGGGGCTACAATGAGCAGTTCTTC
CDR3 protein: CASSLFQRGGYNEQFF

CDR3 length: 12
J gene: TRBJ2-1
V gene: TRBV2
D gene: TRBD2
CDR3 DNA: TGTGCCAGCCACCGGGGGGGTGATGAGCAGTTCTTC
CDR3 protein: CASHRGGDEQFF

CDR3 length: 15
J gene: TRBJ1-4
V gene: TRBV5-1
D gene: TRBD1
CDR3 DNA: TGCGCCAGCAGCTTGGTTCCAGGGGGAGATGAAAAACTGTTTTTT
CDR3 protein: CASSLVPGGDEKLFF

CDR3 length: 15
J gene: TRBJ1-2
V gene: TRBV12-5
D gene: -
CDR3 DNA: TGTGCTAGTGGTTTGGCGACATTGGCTAACTATGGCTACACCTTC
CDR3 protein: CASGLATLANYGYTF

CDR3 length: 14
J gene: TRBJ1-3
V gene: TRBV19
D gene: TRBD1
CDR3 DNA: TGTGCCAGCCGGGACAGGGGGCTCGGAAACACCATATATTTT
CDR3 protein: CASRDRGLGNTIYF

CDR3 length: 14
J gene: TRBJ1-2
V gene: TRBV6-6
D gene: TRBD1
CDR3 DNA: TGTGCCAGCAGTTACGGGACAGCTAACTATGGCTACACCTTC
CDR3 protein: CASSYGTANYGYTF

CDR3 length: 14
J gene: TRBJ1-4
V gene: TRBV2
D gene: -
CDR3 DNA: TGTGCCAGCAGTGAATCGGGGAGGGGCGAAAAACTGTTTTTT
CDR3 protein: CASSESGRGEKLFF

CDR3 length: 14
J gene: TRBJ2-1
V gene: TRBV5-4
D gene: TRBD2
CDR3 DNA: TGTGCCAGCAGCTCCAGGCTAGCGGACAATGAGCAGTTCTTC
CDR3 protein: CASSSRLADNEQFF

CDR3 length: 15
J gene: TRBJ1-1
V gene: TRBV7-6
D gene: -
CDR3 DNA: TGTGCCAGCAGCCCCCGTCAGGGGAGCAAAACTGAAGCTTTCTTT
CDR3 protein: CASSPRQGSKTEAFF

CDR3 length: 15
J gene: TRBJ1-4
V gene: TRBV7-8
D gene: TRBD1
CDR3 DNA: TGTGCCAGCAGCTTAGGGGGGACAGTGAATGAAAAACTGTTTTTT
CDR3 protein: CASSLGGTVNEKLFF

CDR3 length: 11
J gene: TRBJ2-5
V gene: TRBV20-1
D gene: -
CDR3 DNA: TGCAGTGCTAGAGGGCTGCAGACCCAGTACTTC
CDR3 protein: CSARGLQTQYF

CDR3 length: 16
J gene: TRBJ1-2
V gene: TRBV7-8
D gene: TRBD1
CDR3 DNA: TGTGCCTCCAGCTCTCCTGCGGGACAGATGAACTATGGCTACACCTTC
CDR3 protein: CASSSPAGQMNYGYTF

CDR3 length: 19
J gene: TRBJ2-1
V gene: TRBV19
D gene: TRBD2
CDR3 DNA: TGTGCCAGTAGTATAGTTTGGGCGGGAGTTCTTACGGACAACAATGAGCAGTTCTTC
CDR3 protein: CASSIVWAGVLTDNNEQFF

CDR3 length: 16
J gene: TRBJ2-7
V gene: TRBV6-5
D gene: TRBD1
CDR3 DNA: TGTGCCAGCAGTTACACCGGGACAGGGATCAAATACGAGCAGTACTTC
CDR3 protein: CASSYTGTGIKYEQYF

CDR3 length: 17
J gene: TRBJ2-1
V gene: TRBV5-1
D gene: TRBD2
CDR3 DNA: TGCGCCAGCAGCTTGGGGCGGGGTCCTAGCGGGAACAATGAGCAGTTCTTC
CDR3 protein: CASSLGRGPSGNNEQFF

CDR3 length: 14
J gene: TRBJ2-7
V gene: TRBV5-1
D gene: TRBD1
CDR3 DNA: TGCGCCAGCAGCCAAGAGGACAGGAGCTACGAGCAGTACTTC
CDR3 protein: CASSQEDRSYEQYF

CDR3 length: 14
J gene: TRBJ1-1
V gene: TRBV7-2
D gene: -
CDR3 DNA: TGTGCCAGCAGCTTAGCGCAGGGGTACGCTGAAGCTTTCTTT
CDR3 protein: CASSLAQGYAEAFF

CDR3 length: 14
J gene: TRBJ2-1
V gene: TRBV5-1
D gene: -
CDR3 DNA: TGCGCCAGCAGCTTGTTGAGAGGGTCCTATGAGCAGTTCTTC
CDR3 protein: CASSLLRGSYEQFF